This T cell receptor beta chain came from a study of cytotoxic CD8 clonotypes in ibrutinib-treated CLL listed by TCRdb under 2021. Background for the entire study: The cohort included roughly 15 treatment-naive and about a dozen relapsed/refractory patients; 17 were IGHV unmutated. Partial responses were observed in about 25 patients and complete responses in 2; after a median follow-up of 68 months, remission was maintained in around 14 patients and progression was observed in some twelve. Response samples were taken after a median of roughly eleven months on treatment, ranging from roughly 6 to 36 months. Samples averaged about 260,000 productive templates and 80,000 to 100,000 productive rearrangements. Of the 90 or so participants in the trial, about two dozen had longitudinal samples available. Cryopreserved peripheral blood mononuclear cells were collected before treatment, at response, and at either disease progression or sustained remission. All remission and progressive disease samples were collected while patients were still receiving ibrutinib. Overall results and qualifications from the work: An increase in clonality was observed at ibrutinib response, with clonality remaining stable during sustained remission and falling back toward baseline at progression. Sampling times were not matched between sustained-remission and progressing patients, and lymph node repertoires were not studied. Public clonotypes were rare and either shrank or stayed stable during treatment, and the rise in clonality at ibrutinib response reflected expansion of private clonotypes. Baseline clonality exceeded that of age-matched healthy donors and correlated strongly with circulating CD8+ T-cell counts.

Each clonotype received, on average, around 10x coverage in deep resolution sequencing performed on a MiSeq, where the target depth lay between 1 in 1 million and 1 in 200,000 T cells. TCR beta libraries were generated with the immunoSEQ hsTCRB Kit. Turning to the authors' computational methods: The data were analyzed with ImmunoSEQ Analyzer and ImmunoSEQ Data Assistant, and V, D and J gene assignments followed IMGT definitions. Clonality, with values ranging from 0 to 1, was calculated as one minus the normalized Shannon entropy of productive rearrangement frequencies. Only overrepresented clonotypes making up at least 0.05% of each patient's repertoire were included in the public clonotype analysis. Approximately 14 age-matched healthy donor repertoires from immuneACCESS served as clonality controls. Sourced from immuneACCESS, this table was stored by TCRdb with only in-frame sequences that have V and J called. A share of the clones is absent; for the studies checked, an unresolved V gene accounts for under half, and the remainder has no known explanation. V, J and clone size derive from that table, while D and trimming were established from the DNA sequence. Counted in this sample were 250,000 to 350,000 clones; roughly three quarters of them appeared once. Roughly 6% of the sample is held by the ten biggest clonotypes.

Of note for this clone: No antigen is known for it. The sample holds no much larger clone one base away, and base qualities are not on file.

The CDR3 sequence holds 12 residues, the cysteine and phenylalanine included. Only the CDR3 part of the read is kept: 36 bases, read in frame from the first base. The junction shows trimming of 8 bases on V and 3 bases on J, and the gene matches do not reach 1 base of it. As encoded in the germline V gene (reference sequence), CDR1 is SEHNR while CDR2 is FQNEAQ. The time point label, read with the paper, signifies: progressive disease on ibrutinib. For TCR beta library preparation, roughly 2.1 micrograms of genomic DNA were isolated from cryopreserved PBMCs. Longitudinal blood samples from CLL patients receiving ibrutinib monotherapy were subjected to high-throughput TCR beta sequencing. The patients took part in an open-label, single-center phase 2 trial of ibrutinib monotherapy.

This receptor was identified in a human donor with chronic lymphocytic leukemia. The receptor chain draws on TRBV7-9 and TRBJ2-5; 9 nucleotides in the junction match TRBD2. This material consisted of PBMCs, taken at disease progression, from a patient treated with ibrutinib. The sequenced DNA: TGTGCCAGCGGGACTAGCAAAGAGACCCAGTACTTC. This gives the protein CASGTSKETQYF.